Following are 27 T cell receptor beta chains from one sample sequenced in a study of T cells in narcolepsy. Using immunoSEQ multiplex PCR, the repertoire was profiled, and TCRdb retains in-frame clones only, with some absent. The table includes under 30,000 clones, about 84% detected once. Source material: CD45RA- memory CD4+ T cells from PBMCs. Receptors were obtained from a human donor with narcolepsy.

J is TRBJ2-7 and V is TRBV6-1; 9 nucleotides match TRBD1. The junction had 4 bases not matched to a gene; V was cut back by 5 bases and J by 5 bases. CDR3 length: 13 residues. Germline lookup yields CDR1 MNHNS and CDR2 SASEGT. Written as DNA, the CDR3 is TGTGCCAGCAGTTGGACAGGGGAGCACGAGCAGTACTTC. Amino acids: CASSWTGEHEQYF.

This clone was detected once. The V and J genes are TRBV7-3 and TRBJ1-1; D remains unclear. The V and J ends lost 2 bases and 0 bases respectively, with 4 bases between them. The CDR3 is 13 amino acids. CDR1 and CDR2 (germline): SGHTA, FQGTGA. The CDR3 loop is CASSLDVNTEAFF. Written as DNA, the CDR3 is TGTGCCAGCAGCTTAGATGTGAACACTGAAGCTTTCTTT.

V and J are TRBV28 and TRBJ1-1, with no clear D. V lost 3 bases, J lost 0 bases, and 14 bases lay in between. Germline V gene sequence: CDR1 MDHEN, CDR2 SYDVKM. The CDR3 has 16 amino acids. CDR3 amino acids: CASSFPLGSLNTEAFF. As DNA, the CDR3 is TGTGCCAGCAGTTTTCCCCTCGGGAGCTTGAACACTGAAGCTTTCTTT.

This clone was detected only once. This chain joins TRBV15 and TRBJ1-4; D is unresolved. V gave up 0 bases and J gave up 8 bases, with 13 bases separating them. The CDR3 contains 15 residues. Germline CDR1 and CDR2: LNHNV and YYDKDF (reference sequence). The CDR3 DNA sequence: TGTGCCACCAGCAGAGATCAATGGGCGGTGGAAAAACTGTTTTTT. This codes for CATSRDQWAVEKLFF.

The chain is built from TRBV7-8 and TRBJ2-4; unclear D gene. This CDR3 is 14 amino acids long. The V gene's germline CDR1 is SGHVS and CDR2 FQNEAQ. Trimming cost V 0 bases and J 1 base, with 4 bases left between them. CDR3 DNA: TGTGCCAGCAGCTTAGCAGGGGCCAAAAACATTCAGTACTTC. It is translated as CASSLAGAKNIQYF.

This rearrangement joins TRBV11-3 to TRBJ2-3; D is perhaps TRBD2 (6 bases). The V and J ends lost 3 bases and 1 base respectively, with 14 bases between them. The CDR3 is 16 residues long. From germline, CDR1 is SGHNT and CDR2 YENEEA. For the CDR3, the DNA is TGTGCCAGCAGCTTTTCCTCTCCTAGCGGCACAGATACGCAGTATTTT. Its protein is CASSFSSPSGTDTQYF.

This chain connects TRBV5-8 to TRBJ1-5; 8 bases line up with TRBD1. V trimming: 5 bases; J trimming: 0 bases; junction bases outside the gene matches: 10. CDR1 is SGHTS and CDR2 is YDEGEE in the germline V gene. The CDR3 spans 17 residues. The CDR3 DNA is TGTGCCAGCAGTCAGGGGGCTACGTCTTATAGCAATCAGCCCCAGCATTTT. Residues: CASSQGATSYSNQPQHF.

The chain has TRBV2 and TRBJ1-1, with 9 bases matching TRBD1. The CDR3 has 15 residues. Losses at the gene ends were 5 bases for V and 0 bases for J; bases not matched to a gene: 4. Germline V gene sequence: CDR1 SNHLY, CDR2 FYNNEI. Here the CDR3 reads CASSKGQGMNTEAFF. Here the CDR3 DNA reads TGTGCCAGCAGTAAGGGACAGGGCATGAACACTGAAGCTTTCTTT.

The rearrangement joins TRBV7-2 to TRBJ2-7, with TRBD1 matching 8 bases. The V segment lost 2 bases and the J segment 3 bases; nucleotides outside the gene matches: 12. Germline V lookup: CDR1 SGHTA, CDR2 FQGNSA. CDR3 length equals 17 residues. The CDR3 here is CASSLHGVRQGNYEQYF. In nucleotides, the CDR3 is TGTGCCAGCAGCTTACATGGGGTGAGACAGGGGAACTACGAGCAGTACTTC.

The V call is TRBV7-6, the J call TRBJ2-7, with 10 bases lining up with TRBD1. Per germline, CDR1 SGHVS and CDR2 FNYEAQ. The CDR3 has 16 residues. The J segment lost 3 bases and the V segment lost 5 bases, leaving 10 bases of the junction unmatched. CDR3 protein: CASSRGDRGRVYEQYF. The CDR3 DNA follows: TGTGCCAGCAGCCGCGGGGACAGGGGACGAGTCTACGAGCAGTACTTC.

V is TRBV2 and J is TRBJ2-5; D is tentatively TRBD1 or TRBD2 (6 bases each). Germline assignment: CDR1 SNHLY and CDR2 FYNNEI. V gave up 8 bases and J gave up 2 bases, with 18 bases separating them. This CDR3 region has 15 residues. The CDR3 reads CASSEGWGAQETQYF. DNA for the CDR3: TGTGCCAGCTCTGAAGGGTGGGGGGCGCAAGAGACCCAGTACTTC.

This chain joins TRBV19 and TRBJ2-1, with D tentatively TRBD2 (6 bases). This CDR3 region has 17 residues. The V and J ends lost 5 bases and 4 bases respectively, with 21 bases between them. Germline values: CDR1 LNHDA, CDR2 SQIVND (reference sequence). As DNA, the CDR3 is TGTGCCAGTAGTTTGAACGGTGGCGGGGTAAGATACAATGAGCAGTTCTTC. It yields the protein CASSLNGGGVRYNEQFF.

The chain is built from TRBV5-6 and TRBJ2-5; 11 nucleotides line up with TRBD1. The CDR3 runs 15 residues. The junction had 6 bases not matched to a gene; V was cut back by 3 bases and J by 5 bases. CDR1 SGHDT and CDR2 YYEEEE come from the germline V gene. The CDR3 loop reads CASSSWTGGGETQYF. In DNA form, the CDR3 reads TGTGCCAGCAGCTCATGGACAGGGGGCGGGGAGACCCAGTACTTC.

The CDR3 nucleotides are TGTGCCAGCAGTTACGAGGGGGCCGGGAACACTGAAGCTTTCTTT. Residues: CASSYEGAGNTEAFF. V gene TRBV6-6 combines with J gene TRBJ1-1; 7 bases line up with TRBD1. The junction had 4 bases not matched to a gene; V was cut back by 2 bases and J by 1 base. Germline V gives CDR1 MNHNY, CDR2 SVGAGI (reference sequence). This CDR3 has 15 amino acids.

This clone was counted a few times. The rearrangement joins TRBV2 to TRBJ2-7; TRBD1 matches at 9 bases. CDR3 size: 14 residues. Per germline, CDR1 SNHLY and CDR2 FYNNEI. Trimming took 5 bases from V and 3 from J; bases not matched to a gene: 5. As DNA, the CDR3 is TGTGCCAGCAGTCCCGGGACAGGGTACTACGAGCAGTACTTC. Encoded protein: CASSPGTGYYEQYF.

The chain carries TRBV18 and TRBJ2-1; TRBD2 matches at 13 bases. Trimming cost V 4 bases and J 1 base; bases outside gene matches: 4. Germline V gene sequence: CDR1 KGHSH, CDR2 LQKENI. The CDR3 consists of 17 residues. The CDR3 coding sequence is TGTGCCAGCTCACAACTAGCGGGGGGGTTATCCTACAATGAGCAGTTCTTC. Protein: CASSQLAGGLSYNEQFF.

The sample holds a few counts of this clone. This chain uses TRBV28 with TRBJ1-6; TRBD1 aligns across 9 bases. The CDR3 runs to 15 residues. V trimming: 7 bases; J trimming: 3 bases; junction bases outside the gene matches: 4. The V gene's germline CDR1 is MDHEN and CDR2 SYDVKM. In DNA, the CDR3 is TGTGCCAGCAAAACAGGGGGCCTCTATAATTCACCCCTCCACTTT. It translates to CASKTGGLYNSPLHF.

This chain links TRBV18 with TRBJ1-5, with no clear D. Germline CDR1 reads KGHSH; CDR2 reads LQKENI. The CDR3 length is 13 residues. Trimming removed 3 bases from V and 3 bases from J, with 6 bases in between. The CDR3 region has the DNA TGTGCCAGCTCACCGGCATACAATCAGCCCCAGCATTTT. This translates into CASSPAYNQPQHF.

This chain links TRBV28 with TRBJ2-7; no reliable D call. V was trimmed by 3 bases and J by 0 bases, leaving 3 bases between them. The CDR3 covers 12 residues. CDR1 is MDHEN, CDR2 SYDVKM, per germline. CDR3 sequence reads: CASSLPSYEQYF. CDR3 DNA: TGTGCCAGCAGTTTGCCCTCCTACGAGCAGTACTTC. The full variable domain, completed using reference TRBV28 and TRBJ2-7, is DVKVTQSSRYLVKRTGEKVFLECVQDMDHENMFWYRQDPGLGLRLIYFSYDVKMKEKGDIPEGYSVSREKKERFSLILESASTNQTSMYLCASSLPSYEQYFGPGTRLTVT.

The chain links TRBV19 to TRBJ2-2; perhaps TRBD2 as D (6 bases). Germline lookup yields CDR1 LNHDA and CDR2 SQIVND (reference sequence). The length of the CDR3 is 16 residues. The germline V and J ends were trimmed by 7 bases and 3 bases, with 18 bases remaining between them. The CDR3 sequence: CASNRVAGQYTGELFF. The CDR3, as DNA: TGTGCCAGTAATCGCGTCGCGGGGCAGTACACCGGGGAGCTGTTTTTT.

The V and J genes are TRBV6-1 and TRBJ2-7; the D gene is possibly TRBD1 (6 bases). CDR3 length equals 14 residues. Germline assignment: CDR1 MNHNS and CDR2 SASEGT. The ends were cut back, 2 bases at V and 3 bases at J, with 11 bases in the middle. In nucleotides, the CDR3 is TGTGCCAGCAGTGAACACCACAGGGACTACGAGCAGTACTTC. This encodes CASSEHHRDYEQYF.

This chain joins TRBV30 and TRBJ1-3; 7 nucleotides line up with TRBD1. The CDR3 spans 15 residues. With 0 bases clipped from V and 0 bases from J, the junction kept 2 bases outside the gene matches. Looked up from germline, CDR1 is GTSNPN and CDR2 is SVGIG (reference sequence). DNA for the CDR3: TGTGCCTGGAGTGTATACAGGGGCTCTGGAAACACCATATATTTT. Its protein is CAWSVYRGSGNTIYF. Full variable domain (missing parts from reference TRBV30 and TRBJ1-3): SQTIHQWPATLVQPVGSPLSLECTVEGTSNPNLYWYRQAAGRGLQLLFYSVGIGQISSEVPQNLSASRPQDRQFILSSKKLLLSDSGFYLCAWSVYRGSGNTIYFGEGSWLTVV.

This clone appeared once. The V and J genes are TRBV9 and TRBJ2-6; D gene uncertain. Germline V gene data show CDR1 as SGDLS and CDR2 as YYNGEE. Trimming removed 1 base from V and 1 base from J, with 9 bases in between. The CDR3 is 16 residues long. The chain's CDR3 is CASSVNPISGANVLTF. CDR3 DNA sequence: TGTGCCAGCAGCGTAAATCCCATTTCTGGGGCCAACGTCCTGACTTTC. The full variable domain, its missing parts supplied by reference TRBV9 and TRBJ2-6, is DSGVTQTPKHLITATGQRVTLRCSPRSGDLSVYWYQQSLDQGLQFLIQYYNGEERAKGNILERFSAQQFPDLHSELNLSSLELGDSALYFCASSVNPISGANVLTFGAGSRLTVL.

This sequence joins TRBV7-6 and TRBJ1-3; D is uncertain. Trimming removed 0 bases from V and 0 bases from J, with 9 bases in between. The CDR3 sequence is 16 residues long. Germline CDR1 SGHVS, CDR2 FNYEAQ. For the CDR3, the DNA is TGTGCCAGCAGCTTAGCGATAGGGAGCTCTGGAAACACCATATATTTT. Its protein is CASSLAIGSSGNTIYF.

The chain employs TRBV5-1 and TRBJ1-6, with 9 bases identical to TRBD1. The CDR3 spans 15 residues. V trimming: 3 bases; J trimming: 10 bases; junction bases outside the gene matches: 8. Germline V gives CDR1 SGHRS, CDR2 YFSETQ. The CDR3 loop reads CASSSLPTGGSPLHF. The CDR3 DNA follows: TGCGCCAGCAGCTCTCTACCTACAGGGGGCTCACCCCTCCACTTT.

The table lists this clone with a few counts. The V gene is TRBV4-2, the J gene TRBJ2-3; weak D call: TRBD1 (5 bases). Germline CDR1 and CDR2: LGHNA and YNFKEQ. CDR3 size: 16 residues. V lost 4 bases and J 4 bases, leaving 18 bases between the germline ends. This CDR3 is CASSPYRQGIPDTQYF. Here the CDR3 DNA reads TGTGCCAGCAGCCCCTACCGGCAGGGAATCCCAGATACGCAGTATTTT.

The V call is TRBV10-2, the J call TRBJ2-4, with D unresolved. CDR3 size: 14 residues. V lost 5 bases to trimming and J lost 3 bases, with 11 bases between them. The germline V gene has CDR1 WSHSY and CDR2 SAAADI. The CDR3 sequence: CASSTPDLKNIQYF. CDR3 in DNA: TGCGCCAGCAGTACACCGGACCTCAAAAACATTCAGTACTTC.